This is a list of T cell receptor beta chains from one sample in a study of blood T cell repertoires in COVID-19. Produced via immunoSEQ multiplex PCR; TCRdb's table is partial and in-frame only. The repertoire holds some 270,000 clones, with around 84% as singletons. Sequenced: PBMCs or T cells enriched from blood (not recorded which). The receptors originated from a woman aged 45-65 years who had been exposed to COVID-19. CDR3s include the opening cysteine and the closing phenylalanine or tryptophan. The D gene is left open where the match is weak. Rows give clone size only sometimes, using once, few, many, or a class for an expanded clone.

TGTGCCAGCACCCGGAGGGTGCTAGCGGGGAGCACAGATACGCAGTATTTT | CASTRRVLAGSTDTQYF | 17 | . | TRBJ2-3 | TRBD2 | TRBV5-6
TGTGCCAGCAGCGGGGGGGACGGACGCACAGATACGCAGTATTTT | CASSGGDGRTDTQYF | 15 | . | TRBJ2-3 | . | TRBV9
TGTGCCAGCAGCCCACCCGCAGGGAAAATGAGGAACACTGAAGCTTTCTTT | CASSPPAGKMRNTEAFF | 17 | . | TRBJ1-1 | . | TRBV7-9
TGTGCCAGCAGCGATGGAGGGGGCCACACTGAAGCTTTCTTT | CASSDGGGHTEAFF | 14 | few | TRBJ1-1 | TRBD1 | TRBV9
TGTGCCAGCAGCTTAACCCGGGGTGAAGGTGAGCAGTTCTTC | CASSLTRGEGEQFF | 14 | . | TRBJ2-1 | . | TRBV7-3
TGTGCCAGCAGCTTCGGAGGGAACAATGAGCAGTTCTTC | CASSFGGNNEQFF | 13 | . | TRBJ2-1 | . | TRBV11-3
TGTGCCAGCAGCTTGAGTAGTTGGAGTGAAGCTTTCTTT | CASSLSSWSEAFF | 13 | . | TRBJ1-1 | . | TRBV5-5
TGTGCCAGCAGTGACCGGGACAGGGGAAGGAGGGAGCAGTTCTTC | CASSDRDRGRREQFF | 15 | . | TRBJ2-1 | TRBD1 | TRBV6-2/TRBV6-3
TGTGCCAGCAGTCTCTCCGGGACTAGTTATGAGCAGTTCTTC | CASSLSGTSYEQFF | 14 | few | TRBJ2-1 | TRBD2 | TRBV6-2/TRBV6-3
TGTGCCAGTAGTATAGATCCCCTACAGGGTCGGGGGCCCCAGCATTTT | CASSIDPLQGRGPQHF | 16 | . | TRBJ1-5 | . | TRBV19
TGTGCCAGCAGCCAAACCAGACAGAGTGAAGCTTTCTTT | CASSQTRQSEAFF | 13 | . | TRBJ1-1 | . | TRBV14
TGCGCCAGCAGCCCAGGGGCTCCTGCTATCGAGCAGTACTTC | CASSPGAPAIEQYF | 14 | many | TRBJ2-7 | . | TRBV5-1
TGTGCCAGCACCCCTTCTAAGGGGGGGGTGAACACTGAAGCTTTCTTT | CASTPSKGGVNTEAFF | 16 | . | TRBJ1-1 | . | TRBV2
TGTGCCAGCAGCTTAAGGGGGGGAGATACGCAGTATTTT | CASSLRGGDTQYF | 13 | once | TRBJ2-3 | . | TRBV7-9
TGTGCCAGCTCACCACGGAGCAGCTACTACGAGCAGTACTTC | CASSPRSSYYEQYF | 14 | . | TRBJ2-7 | . | TRBV18
TGTGCCAGTAGTATAAACTCTTTAGAGACCCAGTACTTC | CASSINSLETQYF | 13 | . | TRBJ2-5 | . | TRBV19
TGCGCCAGCAGCTTTGGCCCTCCGGGATCAGGGGGCGAAGCTTTCTTT | CASSFGPPGSGGEAFF | 16 | . | TRBJ1-1 | TRBD1 | TRBV5-1
TGTGCCACCAGCAGAGTTGAGAGCTCTGGGGCCAACGTCCTGACTTTC | CATSRVESSGANVLTF | 16 | . | TRBJ2-6 | . | TRBV15
TGTGCCAGCAGAGCGGGGGGGATCGACGGGGAGCTGTTTTTT | CASRAGGIDGELFF | 14 | . | TRBJ2-2 | TRBD2 | TRBV5-4
TGCGCCAGCAGTGCCGGGAGATTGGATACGCAGTATTTT | CASSAGRLDTQYF | 13 | . | TRBJ2-3 | . | TRBV10-1
TGCAGCGTTGAATGGGACAGGGACAATCAGCCCCAGCATTTT | CSVEWDRDNQPQHF | 14 | once | TRBJ1-5 | TRBD1 | TRBV29-1
TGTGCCAGCAGCACCGGACAGGGCCATCAGCCCCAGCATTTT | CASSTGQGHQPQHF | 14 | . | TRBJ1-5 | TRBD1 | TRBV9
TGTGCCAGCAGTGGGGGATCCACCGGGACAGGGGCAGCAAGAGCTTTCTTT | CASSGGSTGTGAARAFF | 17 | . | TRBJ1-1 | TRBD1 | TRBV25-1
TGTGCCAGCAGCGCGACAGACACTGGCAATCAGCCCCAGCATTTT | CASSATDTGNQPQHF | 15 | once | TRBJ1-5 | . | TRBV9
TGTGCCATCGGCGCGGGGGACGGGGATACGCAGTATTTT | CAIGAGDGDTQYF | 13 | . | TRBJ2-3 | TRBD2 | TRBV10-3
TGCGCCAGCAGTCAAGGGGTAGAAGCTTTCTTT | CASSQGVEAFF | 11 | . | TRBJ1-1 | . | TRBV10-1
TGTGCCAGCAGTCCGACAGGGGTACATGAGCAGTTCTTC | CASSPTGVHEQFF | 13 | . | TRBJ2-1 | TRBD1 | TRBV12-3/TRBV12-4
TGTGCCAGTAGTATCAACAACCTGAACACTGAAGCTTTCTTT | CASSINNLNTEAFF | 14 | once | TRBJ1-1 | . | TRBV19
TGTGCCAGCAGCTTGGGAGGAGCCGGGGATGAAAAACTGTTTTTT | CASSLGGAGDEKLFF | 15 | . | TRBJ1-4 | . | TRBV7-2
TGCGCCAGCAGCCAAGGACTAGCGGGGAATGAGCAGTTCTTC | CASSQGLAGNEQFF | 14 | . | TRBJ2-1 | TRBD2 | TRBV5-1
TGTGCCAGCAGCTTGAGAGGTGGGGCGAGCTATGGCTACACCTTC | CASSLRGGASYGYTF | 15 | . | TRBJ1-2 | . | TRBV5-5
TGTGCCAGCAGCTCTACCAAAGCGGGGAAGGTGAAAGAGACCCAGTACTTC | CASSSTKAGKVKETQYF | 17 | . | TRBJ2-5 | TRBD2 | TRBV7-8
TGTGCCAGCAGCAAAGAGGACACTTCTCGGGATACGCAGTATTTT | CASSKEDTSRDTQYF | 15 | . | TRBJ2-3 | . | TRBV21-1
TGTGCCAGCAGTCGCGGGGGGAGGGATCAGCCCCAGCATTTT | CASSRGGRDQPQHF | 14 | . | TRBJ1-5 | . | TRBV7-9
TGCAGCGTTGACGGCCTGACAGGGGCGGTCTACAATGAGCAGTTCTTC | CSVDGLTGAVYNEQFF | 16 | . | TRBJ2-1 | TRBD1 | TRBV29-1
TGTGCCAGCATAGGGGAATTTGAAGCTTTCTTT | CASIGEFEAFF | 11 | . | TRBJ1-1 | . | TRBV28
TGTGCCAGTAGTAAGGGGGGGAGGACCTTTAACACCGGGGAGCTGTTTTTT | CASSKGGRTFNTGELFF | 17 | . | TRBJ2-2 | . | TRBV19
TGTGCCAGCAGTGGGACTAGCGGCACAGATACGCAGTATTTT | CASSGTSGTDTQYF | 14 | . | TRBJ2-3 | TRBD2 | TRBV2
TGTGCCAGCAGCTTCAGGAACAGGGGTTTGGGCACTGAAGCTTTCTTT | CASSFRNRGLGTEAFF | 16 | few | TRBJ1-1 | TRBD1 | TRBV11-1
TGTGCCAGCAGCTTACTAACTCGGACAGGAGGTCAAGAGACCCAGTACTTC | CASSLLTRTGGQETQYF | 17 | . | TRBJ2-5 | TRBD1 | TRBV7-9
TGTGCCAGCAGCCAAGAAGGGGAGGGGTACACTGAAGCTTTCTTT | CASSQEGEGYTEAFF | 15 | . | TRBJ1-1 | . | TRBV4-2
TGTGCCAGCAGTTTGTTGGCGAACACTGAAGCTTTCTTT | CASSLLANTEAFF | 13 | . | TRBJ1-1 | . | TRBV12-3/TRBV12-4
TGTGCCAGTAGTATGCGTACGGGCTATAATTCACCCCTCCACTTT | CASSMRTGYNSPLHF | 15 | . | TRBJ1-6 | . | TRBV19
TGTGCCATCAGTGAAAGACAGTCAAGCTCCTACAATGAGCAGTTCTTC | CAISERQSSSYNEQFF | 16 | . | TRBJ2-1 | . | TRBV10-3
TGTGCCAGCAGTCCTGCAGGGGGAGCAAGCTATGGCTACACCTTC | CASSPAGGASYGYTF | 15 | . | TRBJ1-2 | TRBD1 | TRBV28
TGTGCCATCAGTGAGTCGTTTGGGACAGGAAATGTGGTACTGAGTTCCTTGAAGGGCTACACCTTC | CAISESFGTGNVVLSSLKGYTF | 22 | few | TRBJ1-2 | TRBD1 | TRBV10-3
TGTGCCAGCAGCTTAGCAGATTCCTACGAGCAGTACTTC | CASSLADSYEQYF | 13 | . | TRBJ2-7 | . | TRBV13
TGTGCCAGCAGCTTAGATGGTAGGGGTGAAGCTTTCTTT | CASSLDGRGEAFF | 13 | . | TRBJ1-1 | . | TRBV11-3
TGTGCCATCGGGCCTTCCCTATACAATGAGCAGTTCTTC | CAIGPSLYNEQFF | 13 | . | TRBJ2-1 | . | TRBV10-3
TGTGCCAGCAGTCCAGCGACGGGGTGGAGTTCTGAAGCTTTCTTT | CASSPATGWSSEAFF | 15 | . | TRBJ1-1 | . | TRBV28
TGTGCCAGCAGCCTCGATAGGACAGGGAGTTCACCCCTCCACTTT | CASSLDRTGSSPLHF | 15 | . | TRBJ1-6 | TRBD1 | TRBV13
TGCGCCAGCAGGGAACAGGGGCACACTGAAGCTTTCTTT | CASREQGHTEAFF | 13 | once | TRBJ1-1 | TRBD1 | TRBV10-2
TGCGCCAGCAGAACAGAGGGGGTGCTCTACGAGCAGTACTTC | CASRTEGVLYEQYF | 14 | . | TRBJ2-7 | . | TRBV5-1
TGTGCCAGCGAAATTCGGAGCACGGCTGAAGCTTTCTTT | CASEIRSTAEAFF | 13 | . | TRBJ1-1 | . | TRBV6-5
TGCGCCAGCAGCTTGGCGAGGGTTAGTCTCGGTGAGCAGTTCTTC | CASSLARVSLGEQFF | 15 | . | TRBJ2-1 | . | TRBV5-1